The clone carrying this TCR beta chain was observed once. The antigen remains unidentified. This entry belongs to a study of cytomegalovirus exposure and HLA in healthy donors. General study points: In a later analysis, parvovirus B19, influenza, CMV and Epstein-Barr virus appeared linked to several top co-occurrence clusters. By a later analysis, the bulk of CMV-associated TCR beta chains appeared HLA-restricted. Rarity characterized most TCR sequences, yet some public TCRs appeared in many donors.

Though nominally healthy at sampling, donors likely had unrecorded immune exposures. This CDR3 comprises 15 residues. Use of 60 Vbeta and 13 Jbeta primers characterized the PCR. Sequencing used immunoSEQ multiplex PCR; TCRdb keeps in-frame clones, though not all of them. The table lists about 300,000 clones, around 86% of them singletons. The sample comprised PBMCs. The clonotype was recovered from a man in his forties in good health and CMV-seropositive. The rearrangement joins TRBV21-1 to TRBJ2-7; the D call of TRBD2 is as the table states it, not checked on the DNA. TRBV21-1 constitutes a pseudogene. This chain's CDR3 is CASSNKSAGYYEQYF. For the CDR3, the DNA is TGTGCCAGCAGCAACAAGTCAGCGGGGTACTACGAGCAGTACTTC.